This T cell receptor (beta chain) derives from a study of T cells after yellow fever vaccination. Study-wide results and caveats: The secondary response showed a weaker magnitude and a faster peak, day 5 versus 15. A small share of clonotypes appeared in both CD4 and CD8 compartments.

TCRdb itself ran the 5' RACE reads through MiXCR, one entry per CDR3 protein. In the table there are about 350,000 distinct CDR3 sequences, under 14% of which are singletons. The V end was cut by 5 bases, the J end by 1 base, with 11 bases between. This CDR3 region has 13 residues. Germline lookup yields CDR1 SQVTM and CDR2 ANQGSEA. This clonotype was seen a handful of times. As yet, its antigen is unknown. The chain has TRBV29-1 and TRBJ1-1; D possibly corresponds to TRBD1 (6 bases). The receptor was derived from a young man who received the YFV17D yellow fever vaccine. This specimen consisted of PBMCs, obtained on the day of the first yellow fever vaccination. The CDR3, as DNA: TGCAGCGTTCGGAGGGACACGAACACTGAAGCTTTCTTT. Its protein is CSVRRDTNTEAFF.